This T cell receptor beta chain was sequenced during a study of blood T cells in healthy people across ages. V gave up 6 bases and J gave up 0 bases, with 10 bases separating them. Per the germline V gene, CDR1 is SGHRS and CDR2 is YFSETQ. The CDR3 length is 14 residues. This clonotype was seen just once. Its cognate antigen is unknown. The use of a sample-barcoded 5' primer and a J-beta primer mix characterized a second PCR of about 6 to 12 cycles. Paired-end reads containing CDR3 totaled no fewer than 2.5 million for each sample. Via MiXCR, TCRdb re-called the 5' RACE reads, giving one row per CDR3 protein. The top ten clones hold around 32% of a sample with hundreds of thousands of distinct CDR3 sequences, around half of them seen once. General study results and limits: While age rose, TCR beta diversity per million T cells dropped in a roughly linear way.

This receptor was identified in an older woman in good health. The sequenced sample was blood. The chain recombines TRBV5-1 with TRBJ1-3; D gene unclear. The CDR3 here is CASKEGPSGNTIYF. The CDR3 coding sequence is TGCGCCAGCAAAGAGGGTCCCTCTGGAAACACCATATATTTT. Full variable domain (missing parts from reference TRBV5-1 and TRBJ1-3): KAGVTQTPRYLIKTRGQQVTLSCSPISGHRSVSWYQQTPGQGLQFLFEYFSETQRNKGNFPGRFSGRQFSNSRSEMNVSTLELGDSALYLCASKEGPSGNTIYFGEGSWLTVV.